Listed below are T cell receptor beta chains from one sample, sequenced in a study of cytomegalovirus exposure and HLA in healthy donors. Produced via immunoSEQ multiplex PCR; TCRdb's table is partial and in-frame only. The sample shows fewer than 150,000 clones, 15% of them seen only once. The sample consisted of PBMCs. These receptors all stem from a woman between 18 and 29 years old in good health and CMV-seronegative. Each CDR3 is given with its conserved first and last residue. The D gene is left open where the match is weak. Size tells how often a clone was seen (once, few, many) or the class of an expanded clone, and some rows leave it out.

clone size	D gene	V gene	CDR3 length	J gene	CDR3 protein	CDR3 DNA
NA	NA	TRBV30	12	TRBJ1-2	CAWSEDSYGYTF	TGTGCCTGGAGTGAGGACAGCTATGGCTACACCTTC
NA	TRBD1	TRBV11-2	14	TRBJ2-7	CASSGQGLRYEQYF	TGTGCCAGCAGTGGACAGGGGCTTCGCTACGAGCAGTACTTC
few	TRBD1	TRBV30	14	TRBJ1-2	CAWSPRTGPNDYTF	TGTGCCTGGAGTCCCAGGACAGGGCCTAACGACTACACCTTC
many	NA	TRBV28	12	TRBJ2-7	CASSPQSYEQYF	TGTGCCAGCAGTCCCCAATCCTACGAGCAGTACTTC
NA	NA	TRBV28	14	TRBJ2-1	CASGAGATNNEQFF	TGTGCCAGCGGGGCGGGGGCCACTAACAATGAGCAGTTCTTC
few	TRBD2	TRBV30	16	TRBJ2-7	CAWDGPGLAGGYEQYF	TGTGCCTGGGACGGACCGGGACTAGCGGGGGGTTACGAGCAGTACTTC
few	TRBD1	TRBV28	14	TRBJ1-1	CASSRQGVSTEAFF	TGTGCCAGCAGTCGACAGGGGGTAAGCACTGAAGCTTTCTTT
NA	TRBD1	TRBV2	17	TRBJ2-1	CASSETQSGTGVHEQFF	TGTGCCAGCAGTGAAACCCAGTCCGGGACAGGGGTCCATGAGCAGTTCTTC
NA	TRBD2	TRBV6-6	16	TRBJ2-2	CASSYGGRGNTGELFF	TGTGCCAGCAGTTACGGCGGGAGGGGGAACACCGGGGAGCTGTTTTTT
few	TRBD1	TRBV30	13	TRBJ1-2	CAWSATGKGGYTF	TGTGCCTGGAGCGCGACAGGGAAGGGTGGCTACACCTTC
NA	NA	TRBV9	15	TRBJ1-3	CASSGGSLSGNTIYF	TGTGCCAGCAGCGGAGGGAGCCTTTCTGGAAACACCATATATTTT
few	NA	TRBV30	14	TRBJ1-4	CAWSWDTDNEKLFF	TGTGCCTGGAGTTGGGACACCGATAATGAAAAACTGTTTTTT
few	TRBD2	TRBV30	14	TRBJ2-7	CAWSMGSGGDEQYF	TGTGCCTGGAGTATGGGAAGCGGGGGCGACGAGCAGTACTTC
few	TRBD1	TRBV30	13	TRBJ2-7	CAWDDRGGYEQYF	TGTGCCTGGGACGACAGGGGTGGATACGAGCAGTACTTC
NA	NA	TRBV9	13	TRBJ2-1	CASSAPTYNEQFF	TGTGCCAGCAGCGCACCCACTTACAATGAGCAGTTCTTC
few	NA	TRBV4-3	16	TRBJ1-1	CASSQEEQGLNTEAFF	TGCGCCAGCAGCCAAGAAGAACAGGGTCTGAACACTGAAGCTTTCTTT
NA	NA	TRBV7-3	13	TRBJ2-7	CASSSGRGGEQYF	TGTGCCAGCAGCTCCGGCAGGGGAGGGGAGCAGTACTTC
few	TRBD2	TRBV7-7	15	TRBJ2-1	CASSLGLAGGSEQFF	TGTGCTAGCAGCTTAGGACTAGCGGGAGGGTCTGAGCAGTTCTTC
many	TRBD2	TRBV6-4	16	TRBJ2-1	CASSDQAGGASYEQFF	TGTGCCAGCAGTGACCAAGCCGGGGGGGCATCTTATGAGCAGTTCTTC
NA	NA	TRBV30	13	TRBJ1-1	CAWSVAGDTEAFF	TGTGCCTGGAGTGTGGCAGGGGACACTGAAGCTTTCTTT
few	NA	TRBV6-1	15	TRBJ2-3	CASSEVAETPDTQYF	TGTGCCAGCAGTGAAGTAGCGGAGACACCAGATACGCAGTATTTT
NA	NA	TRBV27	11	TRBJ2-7	CASSAPGEQYF	TGTGCCAGCAGTGCCCCGGGAGAGCAGTACTTC
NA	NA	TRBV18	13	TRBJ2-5	CASSPGLQETQYF	TGTGCCAGCTCACCGGGCCTTCAAGAGACCCAGTACTTC
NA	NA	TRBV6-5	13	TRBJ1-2	CASSYGPRYGYTF	TGTGCCAGCAGTTACGGGCCGCGATATGGCTACACCTTC
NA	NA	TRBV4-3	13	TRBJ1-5	CASSQGRGQPQHF	TGCGCCAGCAGCCAGGGTAGAGGTCAGCCCCAGCATTTT
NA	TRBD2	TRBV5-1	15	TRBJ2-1	CASSLGTSGYNEQFF	TGCGCCAGCAGCTTGGGGACTAGCGGCTACAATGAGCAGTTCTTC
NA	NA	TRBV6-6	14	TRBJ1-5	CASQSGTVSQPQHF	TGTGCCAGCCAAAGCGGAACAGTAAGCCAGCCCCAGCATTTT
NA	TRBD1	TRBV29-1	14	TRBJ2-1	CSVKDRGLINEQFF	TGCAGCGTTAAAGACAGGGGGCTGATAAATGAGCAGTTCTTC
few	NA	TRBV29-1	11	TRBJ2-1	CSVGASHEQFF	TGCAGCGTTGGGGCTAGCCATGAGCAGTTCTTC
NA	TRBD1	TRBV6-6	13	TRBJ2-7	CASSYGTGSEQYF	TGTGCCAGCAGTTACGGGACAGGGAGCGAGCAGTACTTC
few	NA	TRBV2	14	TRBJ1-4	CASSGWTDNEKLFF	TGTGCCAGCAGTGGGTGGACAGATAATGAAAAACTGTTTTTT
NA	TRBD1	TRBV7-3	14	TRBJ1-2	CASSVDRASDGYTF	TGTGCCAGCAGCGTAGACAGGGCATCGGATGGCTACACCTTC
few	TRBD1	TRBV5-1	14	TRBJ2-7	CASRLAGTGSEQYF	TGCGCCAGCAGATTAGCCGGGACAGGGAGCGAGCAGTACTTC
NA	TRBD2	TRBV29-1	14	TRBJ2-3	CSVSSGRRSDTQYF	TGCAGCGTTAGTAGCGGGAGAAGGTCAGATACGCAGTATTTT
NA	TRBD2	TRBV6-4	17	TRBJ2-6	CASSDGTTISGANVLTF	TGTGCCAGCAGTGACGGGACTACCATCTCTGGGGCCAACGTCCTGACTTTC
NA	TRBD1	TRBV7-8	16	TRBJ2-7	CASSSLGQVNFYEQYF	TGTGCCAGCAGCTCTCTGGGACAGGTGAATTTTTACGAGCAGTACTTC
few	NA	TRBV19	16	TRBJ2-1	CASSGRDSSSYNEQFF	TGTGCCAGTAGTGGCCGGGACTCCTCCTCCTACAATGAGCAGTTCTTC
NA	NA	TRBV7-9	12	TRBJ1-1	CASSSLEEYAFF	TGTGCCAGCAGCTCGTTGGAGGAGTATGCTTTCTTT
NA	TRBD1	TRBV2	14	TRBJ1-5	CASSGTGSNQPQHF	TGTGCCAGCAGTGGGACAGGAAGCAATCAGCCCCAGCATTTT
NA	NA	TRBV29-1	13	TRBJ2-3	CSVLHSGLDTQYF	TGCAGCGTCCTACATAGTGGGCTGGATACGCAGTATTTT
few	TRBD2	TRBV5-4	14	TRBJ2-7	CASSSSGRRNEQYF	TGTGCCAGCAGCTCTAGCGGGAGGAGGAACGAGCAGTACTTC